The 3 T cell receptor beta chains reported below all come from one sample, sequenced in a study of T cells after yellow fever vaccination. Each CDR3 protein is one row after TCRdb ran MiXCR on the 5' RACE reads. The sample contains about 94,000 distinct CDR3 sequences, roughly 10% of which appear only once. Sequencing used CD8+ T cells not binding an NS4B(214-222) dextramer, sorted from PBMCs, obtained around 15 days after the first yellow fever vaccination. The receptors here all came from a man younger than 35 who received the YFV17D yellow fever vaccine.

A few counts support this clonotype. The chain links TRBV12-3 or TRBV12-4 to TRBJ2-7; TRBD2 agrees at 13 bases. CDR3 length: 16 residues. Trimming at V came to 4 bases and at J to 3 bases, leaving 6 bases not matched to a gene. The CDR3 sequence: CASSSPGLAGVYEQYF. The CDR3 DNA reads TGTGCCAGCAGTTCCCCCGGACTAGCGGGGGTCTACGAGCAGTACTTC.

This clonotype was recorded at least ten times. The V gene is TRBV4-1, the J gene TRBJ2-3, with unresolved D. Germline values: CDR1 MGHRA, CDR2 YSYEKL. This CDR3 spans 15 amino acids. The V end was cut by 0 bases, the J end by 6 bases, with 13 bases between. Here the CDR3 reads CASSQERPTFDTQYF. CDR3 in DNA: TGCGCCAGCAGCCAAGAACGACCAACCTTCGATACGCAGTATTTT.

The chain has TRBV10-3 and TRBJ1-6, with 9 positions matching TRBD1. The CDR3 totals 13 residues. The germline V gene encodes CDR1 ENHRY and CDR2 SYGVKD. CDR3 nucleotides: TGTGCGACGGGAGGGACAGGGTCTTCACCCCTCCACTTT. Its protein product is CATGGTGSSPLHF.